The T cell receptor (beta chain) under discussion was sequenced for a study of siplizumab effects on memory and regulatory T cells. Findings and caveats of the study: The authors could not assign a naive or memory phenotype to roughly 75-97% of proliferating CD4+ or CD8+ clones.

Approximately 100,000 TCR templates per sample were sequenced. The data were produced by immunoSEQ multiplex PCR, yet TCRdb's version contains in-frame clones alone and is incomplete. This repertoire shows 99,000 or so clones, just under 95% found once; its top ten account for about 1.4%. In the case of this clone: Its antigen is as yet unknown.

The specimen was non-Treg CD4+ T cells sorted from blood. This receptor was taken from a human donor in good health.

The CDR3 nucleotides read TGCGCCAGCAGGTCGCGGGAGGTCACAGATACGCAGTATTTT. Protein product: CASRSREVTDTQYF. This rearrangement joins TRBV5-1 to TRBJ2-3; 8 bases match TRBD2. Germline trimming cut 5 bases from V and 2 bases from J; bases unmatched to any gene: 4. The CDR3 is 14 residues long. The germline CDR1 and CDR2 sequences are SGHRS and YFSETQ.